These T cell receptor beta chains were read from a single sample in a study of blood T cell repertoires in COVID-19. Libraries were prepared by immunoSEQ multiplex PCR; TCRdb keeps only in-frame clonotypes and omits some of them. The table has 130,000 or so clones, 88% seen once; the top ten hold about 2.1%. Sample: peripheral blood. All receptors derive from a man in his 70s with active COVID-19. CDR3s include the opening cysteine and the closing phenylalanine or tryptophan. Each record gives: V gene, J gene, CDR3 length, clone size, D gene, CDR3 protein, CDR3 DNA. D genes are given only for firm matches. Clone size appears in some rows only: once, few, many, or a class for an expanded clone.

v_call: TRBV5-1; j_call: TRBJ2-7; cdr3_length: 15; clone_size: NA; d_call: NA; cdr3_aa: CASSPGTFLSYEQYF; cdr3_nt: TGCGCCAGCAGCCCCGGGACTTTTCTATCCTACGAGCAGTACTTC
v_call: TRBV30; j_call: TRBJ1-1; cdr3_length: 17; clone_size: once; d_call: TRBD1; cdr3_aa: CAWSVTKGTGRTTEAFF; cdr3_nt: TGTGCCTGGAGTGTGACAAAAGGGACAGGGCGGACCACTGAAGCTTTCTTT
v_call: TRBV5-1; j_call: TRBJ2-5; cdr3_length: 14; clone_size: NA; d_call: TRBD2; cdr3_aa: CASSLLAGQETQYF; cdr3_nt: TGCGCCAGCAGCTTGTTAGCGGGGCAAGAGACCCAGTACTTC
v_call: TRBV3-1/TRBV3-2; j_call: TRBJ1-3; cdr3_length: 16; clone_size: once; d_call: NA; cdr3_aa: CASSQPGGSMGNTIYF; cdr3_nt: TGTGCCAGCAGCCAACCCGGTGGTAGTATGGGAAACACCATATATTTT
v_call: TRBV6-5; j_call: TRBJ1-1; cdr3_length: 15; clone_size: NA; d_call: NA; cdr3_aa: CASSYLPTRNTEAFF; cdr3_nt: TGTGCCAGCAGTTACCTTCCGACAAGGAACACTGAAGCTTTCTTT
v_call: TRBV10-3; j_call: TRBJ1-3; cdr3_length: 16; clone_size: NA; d_call: TRBD1; cdr3_aa: CAITETGPRSGNTIYF; cdr3_nt: TGTGCCATCACTGAGACAGGGCCGCGCTCTGGAAACACCATATATTTT
v_call: TRBV19; j_call: TRBJ1-4; cdr3_length: 14; clone_size: NA; d_call: TRBD1; cdr3_aa: CASRGQGFREKLFF; cdr3_nt: TGTGCCAGTAGGGGACAGGGTTTCCGTGAAAAACTGTTTTTT
v_call: TRBV29-1; j_call: TRBJ2-1; cdr3_length: 15; clone_size: NA; d_call: NA; cdr3_aa: CSVDGIARGFNEQFF; cdr3_nt: TGCAGCGTTGACGGGATCGCCCGCGGATTCAATGAGCAGTTCTTC
v_call: TRBV19; j_call: TRBJ1-2; cdr3_length: 17; clone_size: NA; d_call: TRBD1; cdr3_aa: CASSPVPGQGLGYGYTF; cdr3_nt: TGTGCCAGTAGTCCTGTCCCGGGACAGGGCCTGGGCTATGGCTACACCTTC
v_call: TRBV5-6; j_call: TRBJ2-7; cdr3_length: 15; clone_size: NA; d_call: NA; cdr3_aa: CASSLAWGTGNEQYF; cdr3_nt: TGTGCCAGCAGCTTGGCCTGGGGAACAGGGAACGAGCAGTACTTC
v_call: TRBV5-8; j_call: TRBJ1-4; cdr3_length: 15; clone_size: NA; d_call: TRBD1; cdr3_aa: CASYTGGAGNEKLFF; cdr3_nt: TGTGCCAGCTATACAGGGGGCGCCGGTAATGAAAAACTGTTTTTT
v_call: TRBV24-1; j_call: TRBJ2-1; cdr3_length: 16; clone_size: few; d_call: TRBD2; cdr3_aa: CATSDLKLAGYNEQFF; cdr3_nt: TGTGCCACCAGTGATTTGAAGTTAGCGGGGTACAATGAGCAGTTCTTC
v_call: TRBV18; j_call: TRBJ2-1; cdr3_length: 15; clone_size: NA; d_call: TRBD1; cdr3_aa: CASSPQGASYNEQFF; cdr3_nt: TGTGCCAGCTCACCACAGGGGGCCTCCTACAATGAGCAGTTCTTC
v_call: TRBV11-2; j_call: TRBJ2-7; cdr3_length: 15; clone_size: NA; d_call: TRBD2; cdr3_aa: CASSWGGEGNYEQYF; cdr3_nt: TGTGCCAGCAGCTGGGGCGGGGAGGGGAACTACGAGCAGTACTTC
v_call: TRBV7-2; j_call: TRBJ1-4; cdr3_length: 14; clone_size: NA; d_call: NA; cdr3_aa: CASSPVATNEKLFF; cdr3_nt: TGTGCCAGCAGCCCAGTGGCAACTAATGAAAAACTGTTTTTT
v_call: TRBV5-4; j_call: TRBJ1-2; cdr3_length: 15; clone_size: NA; d_call: TRBD1; cdr3_aa: CASSLSGQGQYGYTF; cdr3_nt: TGTGCCAGCAGCTTGTCCGGACAGGGCCAGTATGGCTACACCTTC
v_call: TRBV4-2; j_call: TRBJ2-7; cdr3_length: 13; clone_size: NA; d_call: NA; cdr3_aa: CASSRDSSYEQYF; cdr3_nt: TGTGCCAGCAGCCGAGATAGCTCCTACGAGCAGTACTTC
v_call: TRBV15; j_call: TRBJ1-5; cdr3_length: 16; clone_size: NA; d_call: NA; cdr3_aa: CATSREWSDGNQPQHF; cdr3_nt: TGTGCCACCAGCAGAGAATGGTCAGATGGCAATCAGCCCCAGCATTTT
v_call: TRBV2; j_call: TRBJ2-6; cdr3_length: 16; clone_size: once; d_call: TRBD1; cdr3_aa: CASRPTGGTGANVLTF; cdr3_nt: TGTGCCAGCAGACCGACAGGGGGAACTGGGGCCAACGTCCTGACTTTC
v_call: TRBV10-3; j_call: TRBJ2-7; cdr3_length: 13; clone_size: NA; d_call: TRBD2; cdr3_aa: CAISRTSSYEQYF; cdr3_nt: TGTGCCATCAGCCGGACTAGCTCCTACGAGCAGTACTTC
v_call: TRBV24-1; j_call: TRBJ2-7; cdr3_length: 13; clone_size: few; d_call: NA; cdr3_aa: CATSDGGLYEQYF; cdr3_nt: TGTGCCACCAGTGACGGCGGTCTCTACGAGCAGTACTTC
v_call: TRBV3-1/TRBV3-2; j_call: TRBJ2-7; cdr3_length: 15; clone_size: NA; d_call: TRBD2; cdr3_aa: CASSLTTSGTYEQYF; cdr3_nt: TGTGCCAGCAGCCTAACGACTAGCGGGACCTACGAGCAGTACTTC
v_call: TRBV5-1; j_call: TRBJ2-1; cdr3_length: 21; clone_size: once; d_call: TRBD2; cdr3_aa: CASSLAGTSGHRGSSYNEQFF; cdr3_nt: TGCGCCAGCAGCTTGGCCGGGACTAGCGGTCATAGGGGTAGCTCCTACAATGAGCAGTTCTTC
v_call: TRBV19; j_call: TRBJ2-6; cdr3_length: 15; clone_size: NA; d_call: TRBD1; cdr3_aa: CASGQGLGGANVLTF; cdr3_nt: TGTGCCAGCGGACAGGGCCTAGGGGGGGCCAACGTCCTGACTTTC
v_call: TRBV27; j_call: TRBJ2-7; cdr3_length: 15; clone_size: NA; d_call: NA; cdr3_aa: CASGLSGGAPYEQYF; cdr3_nt: TGTGCCAGCGGCCTCTCAGGCGGGGCGCCCTACGAGCAGTACTTC
v_call: TRBV11-2; j_call: TRBJ1-1; cdr3_length: 15; clone_size: NA; d_call: NA; cdr3_aa: CASSFRGARNTEAFF; cdr3_nt: TGTGCCAGCTCATTCCGGGGGGCGCGGAACACTGAAGCTTTCTTT
v_call: TRBV29-1; j_call: TRBJ2-6; cdr3_length: 12; clone_size: NA; d_call: NA; cdr3_aa: CSVLYGANVLTF; cdr3_nt: TGCAGCGTTTTGTATGGGGCCAACGTCCTGACTTTC
v_call: TRBV5-8; j_call: TRBJ2-2; cdr3_length: 16; clone_size: NA; d_call: NA; cdr3_aa: CASSLNGQKDPGELFF; cdr3_nt: TGTGCCAGCAGCTTGAACGGACAGAAAGATCCCGGGGAGCTGTTTTTT
v_call: TRBV4-2; j_call: TRBJ2-4; cdr3_length: 17; clone_size: NA; d_call: NA; cdr3_aa: CASSQAGERLAKNIQYF; cdr3_nt: TGTGCCAGCAGCCAAGCAGGGGAACGGCTAGCCAAAAACATTCAGTACTTC
v_call: TRBV4-1; j_call: TRBJ2-5; cdr3_length: 15; clone_size: few; d_call: NA; cdr3_aa: CASSQVTDYGETQYF; cdr3_nt: TGCGCCAGCAGCCAAGTGACAGATTATGGAGAGACCCAGTACTTC
v_call: TRBV25-1; j_call: TRBJ2-7; cdr3_length: 14; clone_size: NA; d_call: NA; cdr3_aa: CASSVQGTGGEQYF; cdr3_nt: TGTGCCAGCAGTGTTCAGGGCACGGGTGGGGAGCAGTACTTC
v_call: TRBV7-9; j_call: TRBJ1-1; cdr3_length: 19; clone_size: NA; d_call: NA; cdr3_aa: CASSLGRGGGILPNTEAFF; cdr3_nt: TGTGCCAGCAGCTTAGGTAGGGGAGGGGGGATCCTTCCCAACACTGAAGCTTTCTTT
v_call: TRBV28; j_call: TRBJ2-4; cdr3_length: 16; clone_size: NA; d_call: NA; cdr3_aa: CASSFLGAEAKNIQYF; cdr3_nt: TGTGCCAGCAGTTTTTTAGGGGCGGAGGCCAAAAACATTCAGTACTTC
v_call: TRBV14; j_call: TRBJ1-4; cdr3_length: 17; clone_size: NA; d_call: TRBD1; cdr3_aa: CASSQAGQGSPNEKLFF; cdr3_nt: TGTGCCAGCAGCCAAGCTGGACAGGGATCACCTAATGAAAAACTGTTTTTT
v_call: TRBV5-1; j_call: TRBJ2-6; cdr3_length: 17; clone_size: NA; d_call: NA; cdr3_aa: CASSLTGLNSGANVLTF; cdr3_nt: TGCGCCAGCAGCTTAACAGGTCTAAACTCTGGGGCCAACGTCCTGACTTTC
v_call: TRBV7-9; j_call: TRBJ2-3; cdr3_length: 16; clone_size: once; d_call: NA; cdr3_aa: CASSLLTAGNTDTQYF; cdr3_nt: TGTGCCAGCAGCTTATTGACAGCAGGGAACACAGATACGCAGTATTTT
v_call: TRBV7-9; j_call: TRBJ1-1; cdr3_length: 12; clone_size: NA; d_call: NA; cdr3_aa: CASSLARTGAFF; cdr3_nt: TGTGCCAGCAGCTTAGCCCGGACTGGTGCTTTCTTT
v_call: TRBV5-4; j_call: TRBJ2-2; cdr3_length: 14; clone_size: NA; d_call: TRBD1; cdr3_aa: CASSKDRDRGELFF; cdr3_nt: TGTGCCAGCAGCAAGGACAGGGATAGGGGGGAGCTGTTTTTT
v_call: TRBV29-1; j_call: TRBJ2-7; cdr3_length: 11; clone_size: NA; d_call: NA; cdr3_aa: CSGGSGSKQYF; cdr3_nt: TGCAGCGGCGGTAGTGGGAGCAAGCAGTACTTC
v_call: TRBV28; j_call: TRBJ1-2; cdr3_length: 14; clone_size: NA; d_call: NA; cdr3_aa: CASSSGGRSYGYTF; cdr3_nt: TGTGCCAGCAGTTCCGGGGGACGATCTTATGGCTACACCTTC
v_call: TRBV25-1; j_call: TRBJ2-7; cdr3_length: 13; clone_size: few; d_call: NA; cdr3_aa: CASRRGSSYEQYF; cdr3_nt: TGTGCCAGCAGGAGGGGGAGTTCCTACGAGCAGTACTTC
v_call: TRBV9; j_call: TRBJ2-2; cdr3_length: 18; clone_size: NA; d_call: TRBD1; cdr3_aa: CASSVPRSGGADTGELFF; cdr3_nt: TGTGCCAGCAGCGTCCCTCGGTCAGGGGGCGCGGACACCGGGGAGCTGTTTTTT
v_call: TRBV18; j_call: TRBJ1-1; cdr3_length: 12; clone_size: NA; d_call: NA; cdr3_aa: CASSPGRGVAFF; cdr3_nt: TGTGCCAGCTCACCGGGGCGCGGAGTAGCTTTCTTT
v_call: TRBV6-5; j_call: TRBJ1-3; cdr3_length: 15; clone_size: NA; d_call: NA; cdr3_aa: CASSRQGKDGNTIYF; cdr3_nt: TGTGCCAGCAGTCGCCAGGGCAAGGACGGAAACACCATATATTTT
v_call: TRBV9; j_call: TRBJ2-1; cdr3_length: 15; clone_size: NA; d_call: NA; cdr3_aa: CASSATGNSYNEQFF; cdr3_nt: TGTGCCAGCAGCGCCACAGGGAATTCCTACAATGAGCAGTTCTTC
v_call: TRBV9; j_call: TRBJ1-1; cdr3_length: 15; clone_size: NA; d_call: TRBD1; cdr3_aa: CASSVVGQGVTEAFF; cdr3_nt: TGTGCCAGCAGCGTAGTCGGACAGGGGGTCACTGAAGCTTTCTTT
v_call: TRBV7-2; j_call: TRBJ2-1; cdr3_length: 15; clone_size: NA; d_call: NA; cdr3_aa: CASSTPGTSYNEQFF; cdr3_nt: TGTGCCAGCAGCACGCCCGGGACTTCGTACAATGAGCAGTTCTTC
v_call: TRBV27; j_call: TRBJ2-3; cdr3_length: 14; clone_size: NA; d_call: NA; cdr3_aa: CASSLGGPTDTQYF; cdr3_nt: TGTGCCAGCAGTTTAGGTGGCCCCACAGATACGCAGTATTTT
v_call: TRBV6-5; j_call: TRBJ2-2; cdr3_length: 14; clone_size: NA; d_call: NA; cdr3_aa: CASSPSTFTGELFF; cdr3_nt: TGTGCCAGCAGTCCGTCAACTTTTACCGGGGAGCTGTTTTTT
v_call: TRBV19; j_call: TRBJ1-2; cdr3_length: 15; clone_size: NA; d_call: NA; cdr3_aa: CASSISGTANYGYTF; cdr3_nt: TGTGCCAGTAGTATATCCGGTACTGCTAACTATGGCTACACCTTC
v_call: TRBV2; j_call: TRBJ1-1; cdr3_length: 14; clone_size: NA; d_call: NA; cdr3_aa: CASSSDSRNTEAFF; cdr3_nt: TGTGCCAGCAGTTCCGACAGCCGTAACACTGAAGCTTTCTTT
v_call: TRBV18; j_call: TRBJ2-3; cdr3_length: 15; clone_size: NA; d_call: TRBD2; cdr3_aa: CASSPGLAVLDTQYF; cdr3_nt: TGTGCCAGCTCCCCGGGACTAGCGGTCCTTGATACGCAGTATTTT
v_call: TRBV9; j_call: TRBJ1-6; cdr3_length: 15; clone_size: NA; d_call: NA; cdr3_aa: CASQGGGSKGSPLHF; cdr3_nt: TGTGCCAGCCAGGGTGGGGGCTCCAAAGGATCACCCCTCCACTTT
v_call: TRBV18; j_call: TRBJ1-6; cdr3_length: 14; clone_size: NA; d_call: TRBD1; cdr3_aa: CASSPQGVNSPLHF; cdr3_nt: TGTGCCAGCTCACCTCAGGGGGTTAATTCACCCCTCCACTTT
v_call: TRBV28; j_call: TRBJ1-6; cdr3_length: 12; clone_size: NA; d_call: NA; cdr3_aa: CASSRGYSPLHF; cdr3_nt: TGTGCCAGCAGCCGAGGGTATTCACCCCTCCACTTT
v_call: TRBV5-1; j_call: TRBJ1-4; cdr3_length: 14; clone_size: NA; d_call: NA; cdr3_aa: CASSPRTNDEKLFF; cdr3_nt: TGCGCCAGCAGCCCCCGTACAAATGATGAAAAACTGTTTTTT